The clone carrying this T cell receptor (beta chain) was found many times. The target antigen is unknown. J lost 3 bases, V lost 2 bases, and 6 bases had no gene match. CDR3 length: 15 amino acids. Germline values: CDR1 SGHRS, CDR2 YFSETQ. This sample was taken from a study of blood T cells in healthy people across ages. Alongside a J-beta primer mix, a sample-barcoded 5' primer served in a second PCR lasting roughly 7 to 11 cycles. TCRdb ran MiXCR on the 5' RACE reads and lists one entry per CDR3 protein. The repertoire has hundreds of thousands of distinct CDR3 sequences, roughly 24% of them found once; the top ten carry 3%. The study's findings and limits: The percentage of naive T cells correlated strongly with TCR beta diversity. A roughly linear age-dependent decrease characterized TCR beta diversity per million T cells.

These data also formed part of another study, on T cells of mothers and their children. This second report adds: Material was donated by three healthy Caucasian mothers and their six children.

The chain joins TRBV5-1 to TRBJ2-5; 8 bases match TRBD2. The TCR originated in a boy between 10 and 17 years old in good health. Material for sequencing was blood. This CDR3 reads CASSLPSGGEETQYF. The CDR3, as DNA: TGCGCCAGCAGCTTACCCTCGGGGGGGGAAGAGACCCAGTACTTC.